Described below is a single T cell receptor (beta chain) sequence and its context. Its target is not known. This sample is part of a study of vaccination effects on CD4 cells after COVID-19. Only in-frame clones appear in the TCRdb table, and some are missing; sequencing was by immunoSEQ multiplex PCR. This repertoire shows tens of thousands of clones, around 86% found once; its top ten account for over 4.5%. From germline, CDR1 is KGHDR and CDR2 SFDVKD. J lost 3 bases, V lost 0 bases, and 3 bases had no gene match. This CDR3 is 16 amino acids long. Antigen-specific CD4+ T cells were expanded (with viral peptide pools) by the ViraFEST assay ahead of sequencing. Upon completion of about 10 days in culture, CD4+ T cells were isolated. Each participant received a vaccine that was either BNT162b2 or mRNA-1273, given as two doses.

The TCR comes from a human donor who received a COVID-19 vaccine. Some clones in this sample may be carry-over from other donors' samples. The chain recombines TRBV24-1 with TRBJ2-3, with TRBD1 matching over 9 bases. The sequences come from CD4+ T cells from PBMCs cultured with SARS-CoV-2 spike peptides, collected after COVID-19 vaccination. The CDR3: CATSDLGQGQTDTQYF. CDR3 in DNA: TGTGCCACCAGTGATTTGGGACAGGGGCAAACAGATACGCAGTATTTT.